A selection of T cell receptor beta chains follows, all from one sample in a study of T cells after yellow fever vaccination. Each CDR3 protein gets one entry after TCRdb re-called the 5' RACE reads with MiXCR. Among hundreds of thousands of distinct CDR3 sequences, about 4% were seen once, and the ten largest hold just under 25%. Specimen: PBMCs, collected 5 days after the yellow fever booster vaccination. These receptors all stem from a man aged 18-30 years who received the YFV17D yellow fever vaccine. The CDR3 runs from the conserved cysteine through the conserved F or W. The D gene is left open where the match is weak. The listing skips clone size in some rows; elsewhere it reads once, few, many or a size class.

CDR3aa	CDR3nt	d_gene	j_gene	abundance	v_gene
CASSTNRWGVTEAFF	TGTGCCAGCAGTACGAACAGGTGGGGGGTTACTGAAGCTTTCTTT	-	TRBJ1-1	few	TRBV27
CSARSRGGAANYNEQFF	TGCAGTGCTAGGTCACGTGGCGGGGCGGCAAACTACAATGAGCAGTTCTTC	-	TRBJ2-1	-	TRBV20-1
CSARIDGATNEKLFF	TGCAGTGCTAGGATCGACGGCGCAACTAATGAAAAACTGTTTTTT	-	TRBJ1-4	few	TRBV20-1
CASRFGGGAHEQFF	TGTGCCAGCAGATTCGGCGGGGGGGCGCATGAGCAGTTCTTC	TRBD2	TRBJ2-1	few	TRBV12-3/TRBV12-4
CAISESLGDQPQHF	TGTGCCATCAGTGAGTCGTTAGGTGATCAGCCCCAGCATTTT	-	TRBJ1-5	many	TRBV10-3
CASSYQFREETQYF	TGTGCCAGCAGTTACCAGTTTCGGGAAGAGACCCAGTACTTC	-	TRBJ2-5	-	TRBV6-2/TRBV6-3
CASSLYRGGANVLTF	TGTGCCAGCAGCTTGTATCGAGGTGGGGCCAACGTCCTGACTTTC	-	TRBJ2-6	many	TRBV5-5
CASSPGSSYNEQFF	TGCGCCAGCAGCCCAGGGAGCTCCTACAATGAGCAGTTCTTC	-	TRBJ2-1	many	TRBV18
CASSESGSGDSTGAFF	TGTGCCAGCAGTGAATCAGGGTCAGGGGACTCAACGGGAGCTTTCTTT	-	TRBJ1-1	many	TRBV25-1
CASRGTSKSTDTQYF	TGTGCCAGCAGAGGGACTTCTAAGAGCACAGATACGCAGTATTTT	-	TRBJ2-3	few	TRBV6-4
CASSLQWVRNQPQHF	TGTGCCAGCAGCCTTCAGTGGGTTAGGAATCAGCCCCAGCATTTT	-	TRBJ1-5	-	TRBV12-3/TRBV12-4